Presented here are 10 T cell receptor beta chains from one specimen sequenced in a study of blood T cells in healthy people across ages. Sample-barcoded 5' priming and a J-beta primer mix drove a second PCR of about 7 to 11 cycles. TCRdb used MiXCR to reprocess the 5' RACE reads, holding one entry per CDR3 protein. The sample shows over 750,000 distinct CDR3 sequences, just under 25% of them seen only once. These same data were also listed under a study on T cells of mothers and their children.

The sequenced sample was blood. All receptors come from a boy younger than 18 in good health.

This clonotype was seen a handful of times. The CDR3 loop is CSARDLNNSRVYEQYF. CDR3 DNA: TGCAGTGCTAGAGATCTGAATAATTCAAGGGTATACGAGCAGTACTTC. The V gene is TRBV20-1, the J gene TRBJ2-7; unclear D gene. Between the trimmed V and J ends, which lost 0 bases and 4 bases, there was a span of 19 bases. Germline V lookup: CDR1 DFQATT, CDR2 SNEGSKA (reference sequence). The CDR3 runs 16 residues.

This clonotype was observed a handful of times. This chain uses TRBV18 with TRBJ2-1; D is uncertain. Between the trimmed V and J ends, which lost 1 base and 4 bases, there was a span of 8 bases. The CDR3 spans 14 residues. CDR1 KGHSH and CDR2 LQKENI come from the germline V gene. The CDR3 sequence: CASSPQDGYNEQFF. In DNA form, the CDR3 reads TGTGCCAGCTCACCACAGGACGGTTACAATGAGCAGTTCTTC.

This clonotype was seen many times. The genes are TRBV5-7 and TRBJ2-2; 9 nucleotides align to TRBD1. TRBV5-7 is labeled an ORF, and its function is uncertain. V was pared by 4 bases and J by 7 bases, with 11 bases of the junction left unmatched. The CDR3 is 16 amino acids. DNA for the CDR3: TGTGCCAGCAGCAGGCGCCTACAGGGGGCCGACGGGGAGCTGTTTTTT. Amino acids: CASSRRLQGADGELFF.

This clonotype was detected a few times. J is TRBJ2-7 and V is TRBV4-3; D possibly matches TRBD1 or TRBD2 (5 bases each). Per the germline V gene, CDR1 is LGHNA and CDR2 is YSLEER. This CDR3 region has 15 residues. Deletions cut 1 base from V and 3 bases from J, with 13 bases between. The CDR3 loop reads CASSQGRSGGYEQYF. The CDR3 coding sequence is TGCGCCAGCAGCCAAGGCCGGAGTGGGGGCTACGAGCAGTACTTC.

This clonotype has a handful of counts. The chain recombines TRBV6-5 with TRBJ1-1, with D tentatively TRBD1 (6 bases). The CDR3 sequence is 14 residues long. Germline V gene data show CDR1 as MNHEY and CDR2 as SVGAGI. V was clipped by 4 bases and J by 1 base, with 10 bases between them. The CDR3 DNA reads as TGTGCCAGCAGTTGGGGACACGAGAACACTGAAGCTTTCTTT. It translates to CASSWGHENTEAFF.

This clonotype was seen a few times. This sequence joins TRBV11-2 and TRBJ1-1; the D is unclear. The germline V gene encodes CDR1 SGHAT and CDR2 FQNNGV. This CDR3 is 12 amino acids long. Trimming cost V 6 bases and J 0 bases, with 5 bases left between them. Here the CDR3 reads CASRNMNTEAFF. For the CDR3, the DNA is TGTGCCAGCAGAAATATGAACACTGAAGCTTTCTTT.

Only a few counts were recorded for this clonotype. This sequence joins TRBV29-1 and TRBJ2-1; D possibly corresponds to TRBD2 (7 bases). Looked up from germline, CDR1 is SQVTM and CDR2 is ANQGSEA. The CDR3 runs to 17 residues. Trimming took off 5 bases at V and 0 bases at J, with 20 bases between the two ends. The CDR3 DNA is TGCAGCGTTTCACCCCCCGCGGGGGCCTTCTCCTACAATGAGCAGTTCTTC. Translating gives CSVSPPAGAFSYNEQFF.

This chain joins TRBV7-3 and TRBJ2-5; D is possibly TRBD1 (5 bases). The last part of the DNA fits TRBJ2-7 better; the J call may be wrong. Germline assignment: CDR1 SGHTA and CDR2 FQGTGA. CDR3 size: 16 residues. The CDR3 here is CASSLLVPEQVYEQYF. The CDR3 DNA reads as TGTGCCAGCAGCTTATTGGTGCCAGAACAGGTCTACGAGCAGTACTTC.

The chain combines TRBV5-5 with TRBJ2-3; D remains ambiguous. CDR1 and CDR2 from the germline V gene are SGHKS and YYEKEE (reference sequence). V was shortened by 3 bases and J by 9 bases, with 8 bases between the two germline ends. The CDR3 is 11 amino acids. The CDR3 DNA sequence: TGTGCCAGCAGCTCCTCCGTAACGCAGTATTTT. This codes for CASSSSVTQYF.

This chain uses TRBV20-1 with TRBJ1-1; no firm D call. Germline V CDR1 and CDR2: DFQATT, SNEGSKA (reference sequence). V was clipped by 0 bases and J by 1 base, with 9 bases between them. The CDR3 loop spans 14 amino acids. CDR3 nucleotides: TGCAGTGCTAGAGAGGGGTTCGGGAACACTGAAGCTTTCTTT. Translating it yields CSAREGFGNTEAFF.